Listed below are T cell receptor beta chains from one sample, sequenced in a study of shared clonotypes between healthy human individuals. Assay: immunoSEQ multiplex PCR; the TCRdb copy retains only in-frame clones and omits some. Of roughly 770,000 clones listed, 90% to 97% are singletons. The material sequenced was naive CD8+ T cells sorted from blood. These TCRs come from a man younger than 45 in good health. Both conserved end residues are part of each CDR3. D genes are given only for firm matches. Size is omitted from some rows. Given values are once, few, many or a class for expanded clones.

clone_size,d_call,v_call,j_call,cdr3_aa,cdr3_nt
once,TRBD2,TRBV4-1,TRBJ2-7,CASSPQTSGPSYEQYF,TGCGCCAGCAGCCCCCAGACTAGCGGCCCATCCTACGAGCAGTACTTC
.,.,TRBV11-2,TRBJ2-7,CASSFGGAPSYEQYF,TGTGCCAGCAGCTTCGGCGGGGCCCCCTCCTACGAGCAGTACTTC
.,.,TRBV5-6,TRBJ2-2,CANARAGELFF,TGTGCCAACGCTCGGGCCGGGGAGCTGTTTTTT
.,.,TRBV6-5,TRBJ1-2,CASSNVADLGGYTF,TGTGCCAGCAGTAACGTCGCGGACTTAGGAGGCTACACCTTC
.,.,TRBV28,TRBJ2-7,CASYPGSGSSKAYEQYF,TGTGCCAGCTATCCGGGGTCGGGTAGCTCGAAAGCCTACGAGCAGTACTTC
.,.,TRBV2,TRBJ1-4,CASSDTGDIKRGKLFF,TGTGCCAGCAGTGATACTGGGGACATCAAAAGGGGGAAACTGTTTTTT
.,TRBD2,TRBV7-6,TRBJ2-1,CASSLDWASGIDEQFF,TGTGCCAGCAGCTTAGATTGGGCTAGCGGGATCGATGAGCAGTTCTTC
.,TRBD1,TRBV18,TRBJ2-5,CASSPDRGGETQYF,TGTGCCAGCTCACCCGACAGGGGGGGAGAGACCCAGTACTTC
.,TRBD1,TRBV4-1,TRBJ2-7,CASSQDFGQGYYEQYF,TGCGCCAGCAGCCAAGATTTCGGACAGGGGTACTACGAGCAGTACTTC
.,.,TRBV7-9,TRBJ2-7,CASGDEQYF,TGTGCCAGCGGCGACGAGCAGTACTTC